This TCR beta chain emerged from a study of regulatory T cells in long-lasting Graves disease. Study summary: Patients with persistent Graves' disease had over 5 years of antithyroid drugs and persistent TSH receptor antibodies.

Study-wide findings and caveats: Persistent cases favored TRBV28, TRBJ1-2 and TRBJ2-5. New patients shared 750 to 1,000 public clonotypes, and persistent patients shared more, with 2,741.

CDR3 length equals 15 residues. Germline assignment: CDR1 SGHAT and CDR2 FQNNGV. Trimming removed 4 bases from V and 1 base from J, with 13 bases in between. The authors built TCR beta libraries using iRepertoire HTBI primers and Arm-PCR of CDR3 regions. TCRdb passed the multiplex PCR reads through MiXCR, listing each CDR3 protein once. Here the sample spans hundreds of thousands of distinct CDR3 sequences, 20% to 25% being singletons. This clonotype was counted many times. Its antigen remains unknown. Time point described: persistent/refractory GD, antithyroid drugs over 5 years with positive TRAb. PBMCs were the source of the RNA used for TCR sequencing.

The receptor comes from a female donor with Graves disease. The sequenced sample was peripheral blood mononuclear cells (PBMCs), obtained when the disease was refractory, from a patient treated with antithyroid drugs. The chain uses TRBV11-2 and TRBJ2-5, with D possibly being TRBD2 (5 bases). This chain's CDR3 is CASSSWGEVQETQYF. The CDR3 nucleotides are TGTGCCAGCAGCTCATGGGGAGAGGTCCAAGAGACCCAGTACTTC.